One sample yielded the 11 T cell receptor beta chains listed below, sequenced in a study of blood T cell repertoires in COVID-19. The repertoire was sequenced with immunoSEQ multiplex PCR; TCRdb's copy has only in-frame clones and lacks some. The sample consists of roughly 230,000 clones, approximately 83% of them appearing once. Sequencing was done on a sample of peripheral blood. Every receptor here comes from a man in his forties with acute or convalescent COVID-19.

This clone was recorded once. The chain has TRBV20-1 and TRBJ1-2; D unclear. V dropped 3 bases and J dropped 7 bases, with 9 bases sitting between them. The CDR3 loop spans 11 amino acids. CDR1 is DFQATT and CDR2 is SNEGSKA in the germline V gene (reference sequence). CDR3 coding DNA: TGCAGTGCTAGGTCGGGATTTGGCTACACCTTC. Protein: CSARSGFGYTF.

In this sample, this clone turned up a few times. This sequence joins TRBV5-4 and TRBJ2-1, with D perhaps matching TRBD2 (6 bases). CDR1 is SGHNT, CDR2 YYREEE, per germline (reference sequence). V lost 4 bases and J lost 5, with 7 bases in between. This CDR3 has 12 residues. Here the CDR3 DNA reads TGTGCCAGCAGCCGGACTAACAATGAGCAGTTCTTC. Its protein is CASSRTNNEQFF. Filled out from reference TRBV5-4 and TRBJ2-1, the complete variable domain reads ETGVTQSPTHLIKTRGQQVTLRCSSQSGHNTVSWYQQALGQGPQFIFQYYREEENGRGNFPPRFSGLQFPNYSSELNVNALELDDSALYLCASSRTNNEQFFGPGTRLTVL.

This chain uses TRBV24-1 with TRBJ2-2; D remains ambiguous. Deletions cut 2 bases from V and 6 bases from J, with 6 bases between. Germline lookup yields CDR1 KGHDR and CDR2 SFDVKD. The CDR3 contains 13 residues. Here the CDR3 DNA reads TGTGCCACCAGTGATTATGAGGCCGGGGAGCTGTTTTTT. Protein sequence: CATSDYEAGELFF.

V and J are TRBV12-3 or TRBV12-4 and TRBJ1-5; 7 bases match TRBD1. The CDR3 length is 13 residues. V dropped 5 bases and J dropped 7; count of bases not matched to a gene: 5. The CDR3 spells CASSDRVGQPQHF. The CDR3 nucleotides read TGTGCCAGCAGTGACAGGGTTGGGCAGCCCCAGCATTTT.

The V call is TRBV10-3, the J call TRBJ1-2; D perhaps matches TRBD1 (5 bases). This CDR3 is built from 14 residues. V was pared by 5 bases and J by 4 bases, with 14 bases between. Germline V CDR1 and CDR2: ENHRY, SYGVKD. The DNA of the CDR3 is TGTGCCATCAGTATACAGGCGCAAGGCTATGGCTACACCTTC. This gives the protein CAISIQAQGYGYTF.

The V gene is TRBV5-1, the J gene TRBJ2-5; TRBD1 agrees at 9 bases. Germline V lookup: CDR1 SGHRS, CDR2 YFSETQ. V gave up 5 bases and J gave up 3 bases; unmatched junction bases: 2. The CDR3 has 13 amino acids. The CDR3, as DNA: TGCGCCAGCAGACGGGACAGGGAAGAGACCCAGTACTTC. Its translation: CASRRDREETQYF.

The rearrangement links TRBV6-5 to TRBJ2-2; perhaps TRBD2 as D (5 bases). The ends were cut back, 4 bases at V and 4 bases at J, with 13 bases in the middle. The CDR3 spans 15 residues. Germline V CDR1 and CDR2: MNHEY, SVGAGI. CDR3 sequence reads: CASSSPSGTTGELFF. CDR3 in DNA: TGTGCCAGCAGTTCGCCGAGCGGAACCACCGGGGAGCTGTTTTTT.

This clone was seen just once. This chain uses TRBV7-2 with TRBJ2-7, with D perhaps matching TRBD1 (5 bases). V was shortened by 1 base and J by 4 bases, with 8 bases between the two germline ends. CDR1 and CDR2 (germline): SGHTA, FQGNSA. CDR3 size: 13 residues. The chain's CDR3 is CASSLDRMYEQYF. For the CDR3, the DNA is TGTGCCAGCAGCTTAGACAGGATGTACGAGCAGTACTTC.

The CDR3 bases are TGTGCCAGCAGTTTAGCAGCGGGAACCTACGAGCAGTACTTC. It yields the protein CASSLAAGTYEQYF. This chain connects TRBV27 to TRBJ2-7; 7 bases are a match to TRBD2. The CDR3 has 14 residues. Trimming removed 2 bases from V and 2 bases from J; junction bases left unmatched: 3. Germline CDR1 MNHEY, CDR2 SMNVEV (reference sequence).

The chain has TRBV6-6 and TRBJ1-5; 9 positions agree with TRBD1. Germline CDR1 MNHNY, CDR2 SVGAGI (reference sequence). V was clipped by 0 bases and J by 7 bases; unmatched bases: 7. This CDR3 is 16 amino acids long. The CDR3 loop reads CASSYSGTGRDQPQHF. CDR3 in DNA: TGTGCCAGCAGTTACTCAGGGACAGGGAGAGACCAGCCCCAGCATTTT.

This rearrangement joins TRBV9 to TRBJ2-3, with TRBD2 as a possible D gene (5 bases). Trimming shortened V by 2 bases and J by 3 bases, and 13 bases separated the two germline ends. CDR3 length: 15 residues. The germline V gene has CDR1 SGDLS and CDR2 YYNGEE. The CDR3 DNA sequence: TGTGCCAGCAGCGTTGGACTCCCGGGTACAGATACGCAGTATTTT. Translated, it gives CASSVGLPGTDTQYF.